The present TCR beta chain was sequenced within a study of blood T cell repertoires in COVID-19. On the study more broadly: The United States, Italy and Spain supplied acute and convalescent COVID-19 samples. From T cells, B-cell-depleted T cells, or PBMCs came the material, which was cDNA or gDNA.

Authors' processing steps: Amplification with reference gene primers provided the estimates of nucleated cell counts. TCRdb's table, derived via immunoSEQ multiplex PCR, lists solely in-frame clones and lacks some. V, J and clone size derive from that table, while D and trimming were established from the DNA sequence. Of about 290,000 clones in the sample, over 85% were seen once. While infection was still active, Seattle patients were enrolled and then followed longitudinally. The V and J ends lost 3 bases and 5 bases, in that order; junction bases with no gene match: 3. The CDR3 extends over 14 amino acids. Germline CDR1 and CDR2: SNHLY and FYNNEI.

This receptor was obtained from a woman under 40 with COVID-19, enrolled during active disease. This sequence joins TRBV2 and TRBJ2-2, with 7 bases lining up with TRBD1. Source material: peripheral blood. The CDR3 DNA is TGTGCCAGCAGTGATCCGACAGGGACCGGGGAGCTGTTTTTT. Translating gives CASSDPTGTGELFF.